This TCR beta chain was obtained from a study of T cells in Graves' hyperthyroidism and ophthalmopathy. The investigators amplified TCR beta CDR3 regions from RNA transcripts. With the HTBI primer set, the TCR CDR3 went through a first round of RT-PCR. A single record per CDR3 protein comes from TCRdb applying MiXCR to the multiplex PCR reads. This sample has fewer than 450,000 distinct CDR3 sequences, with over 12% found just once. The CDR3 sequence is 16 residues long. The V end lost 5 bases, the J end lost 6 bases, and 20 bases lay between the germline ends. Germline CDR1 MNHNS, CDR2 SASEGT. This clonotype turned up a few times. Its antigen remains unknown. Overall study findings and caveats: Most clonotypes expanded in thyroid above 0.001 were likewise present in blood.

This receptor was obtained from a man in his fifties with Graves' ophthalmopathy. Input material: blood. The chain carries TRBV6-1 and TRBJ2-1; possibly TRBD1 for D (7 bases). CDR3 sequence: CASSQPSDRRVNEQFF. CDR3 in DNA: TGTGCCAGCAGTCAACCCTCGGACAGGAGGGTCAATGAGCAGTTCTTC.